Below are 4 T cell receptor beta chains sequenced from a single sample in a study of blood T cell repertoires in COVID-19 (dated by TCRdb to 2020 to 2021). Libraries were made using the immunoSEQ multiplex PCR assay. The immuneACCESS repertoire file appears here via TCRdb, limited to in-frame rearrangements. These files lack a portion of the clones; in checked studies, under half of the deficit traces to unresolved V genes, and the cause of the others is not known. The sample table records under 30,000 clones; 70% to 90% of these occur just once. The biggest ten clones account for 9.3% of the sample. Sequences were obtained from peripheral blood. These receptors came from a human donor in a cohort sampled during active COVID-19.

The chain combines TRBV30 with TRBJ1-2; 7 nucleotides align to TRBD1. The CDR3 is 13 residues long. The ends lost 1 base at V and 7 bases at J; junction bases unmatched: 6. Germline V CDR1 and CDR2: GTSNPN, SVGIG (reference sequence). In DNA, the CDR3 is TGTGCCTGGAGTGGAGGGGGCGCTTCTGGCTACACCTTC. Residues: CAWSGGGASGYTF.

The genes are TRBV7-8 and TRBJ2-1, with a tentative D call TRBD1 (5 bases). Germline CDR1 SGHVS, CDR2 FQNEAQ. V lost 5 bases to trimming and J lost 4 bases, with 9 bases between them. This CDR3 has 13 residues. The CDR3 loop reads CASSSQGYNEQFF. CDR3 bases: TGTGCCAGCAGCAGTCAGGGTTACAATGAGCAGTTCTTC.

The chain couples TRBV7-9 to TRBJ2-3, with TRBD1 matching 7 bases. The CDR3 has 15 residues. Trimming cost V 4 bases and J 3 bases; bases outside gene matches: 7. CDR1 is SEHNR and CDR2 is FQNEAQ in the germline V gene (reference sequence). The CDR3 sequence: CASSSSTGSTDTQYF. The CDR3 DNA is TGTGCCAGCAGCTCCTCGACAGGGAGTACAGATACGCAGTATTTT. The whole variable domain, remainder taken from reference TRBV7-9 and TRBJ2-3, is DTGVSQNPRHKITKRGQNVTFRCDPISEHNRLYWYRQTLGQGPEFLTYFQNEAQLEKSRLLSDRFSAERPKGSFSTLEIQRTEQGDSAMYLCASSSSTGSTDTQYFGPGTRLTVL.

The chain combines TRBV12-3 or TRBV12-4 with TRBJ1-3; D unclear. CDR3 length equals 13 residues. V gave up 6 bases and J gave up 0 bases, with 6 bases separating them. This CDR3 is CASSSFSGNTIYF. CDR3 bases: TGTGCCAGCAGCTCCTTCTCTGGAAACACCATATATTTT.